The 9 T cell receptor beta chains in this list originate from one sample, sequenced in a study of T cell responses to AZD1222 COVID-19 vaccine. TCRdb's copy holds only in-frame clones and misses some; the assay was immunoSEQ multiplex PCR. The table lists about 45,000 clones, roughly 75% of them singletons. The sequences come from peripheral blood, collected on day 0 of AZD1222 vaccination. These receptors all come from an adult in good health.

There are a few counts of this clone. The chain couples TRBV12-3 or TRBV12-4 to TRBJ1-2; D not resolved. CDR3 size: 12 residues. V was pared by 5 bases and J by 0 bases, with 4 bases between. The CDR3 DNA sequence: TGTGCCAGCAGTATCTCTAACTATGGCTACACCTTC. The encoded protein is CASSISNYGYTF.

Only one count was recorded for this clone. V usage is TRBV27 and J usage is TRBJ1-4; D remains unclear. V gave up 4 bases and J gave up 8 bases, with 11 bases separating them. In germline, CDR1 is MNHEY, CDR2 SMNVEV (reference sequence). The CDR3 length is 13 residues. The CDR3 protein is CASSSSMGEKLFF. CDR3 nucleotides: TGTGCCAGCAGTTCCTCAATGGGCGAAAAACTGTTTTTT. Variable domain in full (rest from reference TRBV27 and TRBJ1-4): EAQVTQNPRYLITVTGKKLTVTCSQNMNHEYMSWYRQDPGLGLRQIYYSMNVEVTDKGDVPEGYKVSRKEKRNFPLILESPSPNQTSLYFCASSSSMGEKLFFGSGTQLSVL.

The chain couples TRBV12-3 or TRBV12-4 to TRBJ1-1, with D hard to call. The CDR3 is made up of 13 amino acids. V was pared by 2 bases and J by 1 base, with 5 bases between. The CDR3 region has the DNA TGTGCCAGCAGTTTACCGTCGAACACTGAAGCTTTCTTT. It yields the protein CASSLPSNTEAFF.

The rearrangement links TRBV9 to TRBJ2-7, with 8 bases matching TRBD2. Germline V gene data show CDR1 as SGDLS and CDR2 as YYNGEE. The CDR3 runs to 15 residues. V lost 4 bases and J lost 3; bases outside the gene matches: 9. The chain's CDR3 is CASSSLPGTSYEQYF. The CDR3 DNA reads TGTGCCAGCAGCTCCTTGCCCGGGACTAGCTACGAGCAGTACTTC.

This chain uses TRBV7-2 with TRBJ1-5; D remains unclear. The CDR3 has 13 amino acids. Per the germline V gene, CDR1 is SGHTA and CDR2 is FQGNSA. Trimming removed 2 bases at V and 1 base at J, with 3 bases between. The CDR3 coding sequence is TGTGCCAGCAGCTTAATGAGCAATCAGCCCCAGCATTTT. Translation gives CASSLMSNQPQHF.

V gene TRBV7-2 combines with J gene TRBJ1-3; 7 nucleotides align to TRBD1. Looked up from germline, CDR1 is SGHTA and CDR2 is FQGNSA. V lost 5 bases to trimming and J lost 4 bases; unmatched junction nucleotides: 8. The CDR3 runs to 15 residues. The CDR3 protein is CASSLPRRGGNTIYF. The CDR3 DNA reads TGTGCCAGCAGCCTCCCCCGCAGGGGGGGAAACACCATATATTTT.

With respect to this clone: One end of the junction does not line up with germline, which may come from a read error. V usage is TRBV5-1 and J usage is TRBJ1-6; D is uncertain. The CDR3 covers 14 residues. CDR1 SGHRS and CDR2 YFSETQ come from the germline V gene. This CDR3 reads CASSLEVENSPLHF. Here the CDR3 DNA reads TGCGCCAGCAGCTTGGAGGTGGAAAATTCGCCCCTCCACTTT.

The chain joins TRBV7-2 to TRBJ2-3; D remains unclear. This CDR3 contains 12 residues. CDR1 and CDR2 from the germline V gene are SGHTA and FQGNSA. Trimming cost V 1 base and J 6 bases, with 5 bases left between them. CDR3: CASSLETDTQYF. The CDR3 DNA reads as TGTGCCAGCAGCTTAGAAACCGATACGCAGTATTTT.

The chain employs TRBV6-5 and TRBJ2-3, with D hard to call. The germline V gene has CDR1 MNHEY and CDR2 SVGAGI. The CDR3 has 14 amino acids. Trimming cost V 0 bases and J 6 bases, with 10 bases left between them. The CDR3 loop is CASSYSAPGDTQYF. In DNA, the CDR3 is TGTGCCAGCAGTTACTCGGCACCTGGGGATACGCAGTATTTT.